Below are 2 T cell receptor beta chains sequenced from a single sample in a study of CD8+ T cells in alopecia areata. Sequencing templates came from extracted RNA that was reverse transcribed into cDNA. Only in-frame clones appear in the TCRdb table, and some are missing; sequencing was by immunoSEQ multiplex PCR. The sample has some 110,000 clones; 55% to 65% are singletons. Source material: CD4+ T cells sorted from blood. These receptors originate from a human donor in good health.

The J gene is TRBJ2-1, the V gene TRBV4-2, with D perhaps matching TRBD1 or TRBD2 (5 bases each). Trimming shortened V by 3 bases and J by 15 bases, and 21 bases separated the two germline ends. The germline CDR1 and CDR2 sequences are LGHNA and YNFKEQ. The CDR3 covers 14 residues. CDR3 in amino acids: CASSHDLRDLPPFF. CDR3 DNA: TGTGCCAGCAGCCATGACCTTAGGGACCTCCCACCGTTCTTC.

This clone has just a few counts. The chain has TRBV29-1 and TRBJ1-5, with 8 bases that match TRBD1. Germline V gene sequence: CDR1 SQVTM, CDR2 ANQGSEA. Trimming cost V 5 bases and J 6 bases; bases outside gene matches: 6. The CDR3 has 13 residues. The CDR3 DNA sequence: TGCAGCGTTCAGGGGGCGGATATTCAGCCCCAGCATTTT. Translated: CSVQGADIQPQHF.